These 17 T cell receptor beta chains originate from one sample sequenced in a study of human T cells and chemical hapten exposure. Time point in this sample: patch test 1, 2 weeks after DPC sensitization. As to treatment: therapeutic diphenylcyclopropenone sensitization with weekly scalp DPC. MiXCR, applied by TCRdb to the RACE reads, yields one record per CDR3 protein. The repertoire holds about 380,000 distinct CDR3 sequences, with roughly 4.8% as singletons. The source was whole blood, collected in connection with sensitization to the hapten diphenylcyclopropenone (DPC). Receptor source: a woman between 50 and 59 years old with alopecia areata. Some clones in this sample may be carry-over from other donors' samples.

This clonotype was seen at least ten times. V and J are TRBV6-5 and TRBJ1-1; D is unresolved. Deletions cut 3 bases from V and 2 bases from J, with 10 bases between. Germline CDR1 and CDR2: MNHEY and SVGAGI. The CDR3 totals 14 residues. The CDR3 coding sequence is TGTGCCAGCAGTTATTACGGCCCAAACACTGAAGCTTTCTTT. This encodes CASSYYGPNTEAFF.

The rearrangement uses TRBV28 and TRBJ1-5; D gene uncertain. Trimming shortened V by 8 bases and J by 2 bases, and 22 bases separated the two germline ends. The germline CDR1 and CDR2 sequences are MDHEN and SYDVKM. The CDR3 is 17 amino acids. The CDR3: CASWVGVMVIGNQPQHF. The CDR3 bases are TGTGCCAGCTGGGTAGGCGTTATGGTTATTGGCAATCAGCCCCAGCATTTT. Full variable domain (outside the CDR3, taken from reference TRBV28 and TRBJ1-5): DVKVTQSSRYLVKRTGEKVFLECVQDMDHENMFWYRQDPGLGLRLIYFSYDVKMKEKGDIPEGYSVSREKKERFSLILESASTNQTSMYLCASWVGVMVIGNQPQHFGDGTRLSIL.

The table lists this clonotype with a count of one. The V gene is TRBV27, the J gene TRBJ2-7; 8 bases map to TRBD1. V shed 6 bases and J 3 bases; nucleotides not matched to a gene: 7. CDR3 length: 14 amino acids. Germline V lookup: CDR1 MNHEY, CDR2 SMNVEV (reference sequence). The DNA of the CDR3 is TGTGCCAGCAGGAAACAGGGGGAGGTCTACGAGCAGTACTTC. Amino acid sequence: CASRKQGEVYEQYF.

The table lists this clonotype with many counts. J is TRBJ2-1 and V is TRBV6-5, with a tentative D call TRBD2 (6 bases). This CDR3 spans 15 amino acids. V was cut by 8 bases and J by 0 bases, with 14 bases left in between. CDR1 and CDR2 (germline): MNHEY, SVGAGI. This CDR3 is CASGQAGISYNEQFF. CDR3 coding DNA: TGTGCCAGCGGCCAAGCGGGCATCTCCTACAATGAGCAGTTCTTC.

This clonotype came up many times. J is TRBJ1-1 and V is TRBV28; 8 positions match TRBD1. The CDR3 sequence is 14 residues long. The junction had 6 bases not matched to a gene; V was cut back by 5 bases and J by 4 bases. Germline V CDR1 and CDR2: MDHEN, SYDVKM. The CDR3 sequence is CASSANRGATEAFF. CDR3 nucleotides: TGTGCCAGCAGTGCGAACAGGGGGGCCACTGAAGCTTTCTTT.

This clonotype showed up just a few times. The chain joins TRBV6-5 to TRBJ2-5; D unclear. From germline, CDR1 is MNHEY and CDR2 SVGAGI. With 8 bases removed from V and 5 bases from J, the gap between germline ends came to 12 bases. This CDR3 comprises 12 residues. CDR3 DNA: TGTGCCAGCGGTTCCCCAAAGGAGACCCAGTACTTC. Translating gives CASGSPKETQYF.

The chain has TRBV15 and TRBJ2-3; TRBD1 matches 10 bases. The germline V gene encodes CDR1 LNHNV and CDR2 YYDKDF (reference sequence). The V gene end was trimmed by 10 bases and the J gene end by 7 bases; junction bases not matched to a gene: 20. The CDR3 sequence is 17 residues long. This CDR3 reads CARKDFLPGQGKYTQYF. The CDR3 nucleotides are TGTGCCAGAAAGGACTTCCTCCCGGGACAGGGGAAGTATACGCAGTATTTT.

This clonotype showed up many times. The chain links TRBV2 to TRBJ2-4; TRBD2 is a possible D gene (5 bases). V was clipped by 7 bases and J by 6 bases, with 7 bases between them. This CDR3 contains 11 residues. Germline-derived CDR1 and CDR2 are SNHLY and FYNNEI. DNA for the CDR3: TGTGCCAGCAATGGAGGAAACATTCAGTACTTC. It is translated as CASNGGNIQYF. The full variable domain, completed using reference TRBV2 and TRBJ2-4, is EPEVTQTPSHQVTQMGQEVILRCVPISNHLYFYWYRQILGQKVEFLVSFYNNEISEKSEIFDDQFSVERPDGSNFTLKIRSTKLEDSAMYFCASNGGNIQYFGAGTRLSVL.

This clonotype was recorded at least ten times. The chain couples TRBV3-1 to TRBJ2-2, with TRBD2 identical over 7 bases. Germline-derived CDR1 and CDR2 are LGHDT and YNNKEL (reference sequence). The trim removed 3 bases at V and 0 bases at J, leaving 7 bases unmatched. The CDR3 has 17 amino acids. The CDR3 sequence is CASSHSASGANTGELFF. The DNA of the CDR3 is TGTGCCAGCAGCCATAGCGCTAGCGGCGCGAACACCGGGGAGCTGTTTTTT.

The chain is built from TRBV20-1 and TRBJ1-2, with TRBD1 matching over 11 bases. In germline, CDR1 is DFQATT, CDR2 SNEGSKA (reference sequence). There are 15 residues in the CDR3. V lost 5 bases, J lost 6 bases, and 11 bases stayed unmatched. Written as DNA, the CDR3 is TGCAGTGCTCCGGACAGGGGGCTAAGTCCCGATGGCTACACCTTC. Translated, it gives CSAPDRGLSPDGYTF.

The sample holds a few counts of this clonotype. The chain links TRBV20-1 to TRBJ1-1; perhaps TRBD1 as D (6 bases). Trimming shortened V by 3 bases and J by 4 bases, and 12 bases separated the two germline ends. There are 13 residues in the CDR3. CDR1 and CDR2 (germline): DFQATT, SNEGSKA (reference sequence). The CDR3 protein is CSASRTDSTEAFF. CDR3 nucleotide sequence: TGCAGTGCTAGCCGGACAGATTCCACTGAAGCTTTCTTT.

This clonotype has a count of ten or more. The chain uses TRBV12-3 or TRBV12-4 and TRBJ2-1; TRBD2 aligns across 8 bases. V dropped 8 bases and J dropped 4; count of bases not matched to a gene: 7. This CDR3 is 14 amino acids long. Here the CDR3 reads CASCGGHYYNEQFF. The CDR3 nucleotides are TGTGCCAGCTGCGGGGGGCACTATTACAATGAGCAGTTCTTC.

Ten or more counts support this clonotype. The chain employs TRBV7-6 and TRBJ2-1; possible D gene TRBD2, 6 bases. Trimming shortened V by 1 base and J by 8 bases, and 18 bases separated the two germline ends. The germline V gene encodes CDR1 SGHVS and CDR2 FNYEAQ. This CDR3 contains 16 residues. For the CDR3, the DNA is TGTGCCAGCAGCTTAGGATCTACGGGAGCGAGGGATGAGCAGTTCTTC. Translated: CASSLGSTGARDEQFF.

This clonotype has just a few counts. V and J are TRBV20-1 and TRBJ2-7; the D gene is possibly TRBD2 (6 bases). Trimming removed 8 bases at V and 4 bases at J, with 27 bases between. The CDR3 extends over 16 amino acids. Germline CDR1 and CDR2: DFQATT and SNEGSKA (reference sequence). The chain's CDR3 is CSPMGLIAVRPYEQYF. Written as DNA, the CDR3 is TGCAGTCCTATGGGCCTAATAGCGGTGAGGCCATACGAGCAGTACTTC.

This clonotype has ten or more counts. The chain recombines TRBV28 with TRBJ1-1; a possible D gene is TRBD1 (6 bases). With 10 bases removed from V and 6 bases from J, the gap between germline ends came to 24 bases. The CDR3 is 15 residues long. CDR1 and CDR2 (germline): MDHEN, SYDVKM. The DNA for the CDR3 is TGTGCCACCTCGGTCTACAGGGTAACGAGGCCTGAAGCTTTCTTT. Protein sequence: CATSVYRVTRPEAFF.

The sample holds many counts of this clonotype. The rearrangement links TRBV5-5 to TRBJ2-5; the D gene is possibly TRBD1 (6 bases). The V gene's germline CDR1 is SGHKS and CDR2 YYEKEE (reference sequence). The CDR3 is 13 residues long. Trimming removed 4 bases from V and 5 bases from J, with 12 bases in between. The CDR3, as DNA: TGTGCCAGCAGCCGGGACACCCCGGAGACCCAGTACTTC. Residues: CASSRDTPETQYF.

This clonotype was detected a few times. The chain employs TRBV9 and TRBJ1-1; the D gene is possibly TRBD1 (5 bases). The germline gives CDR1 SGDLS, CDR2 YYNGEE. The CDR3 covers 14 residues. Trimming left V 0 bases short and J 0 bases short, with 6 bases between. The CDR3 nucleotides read TGTGCCAGCAGCGTAGGACAGATGAACACTGAAGCTTTCTTT. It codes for CASSVGQMNTEAFF.